The 30 T cell receptor beta chains in this list originate from one sample, sequenced in a study of patients and donors after allogeneic stem cell transplantation. TCRdb passed the RT-PCR reads through MiXCR, listing each CDR3 protein once. The profile shows about a million distinct CDR3 sequences, about a sixth of them singletons. Source material: blood, either unsorted or a sorted T cell fraction (not recorded which). The receptors come from a human donor who was either an allogeneic HSCT recipient or a stem cell or donor lymphocyte infusion donor (not recorded which). It is not recorded whose cells these are; they may come from a transplant donor.

The chain uses TRBV6-1 and TRBJ2-7; 12 nucleotides match TRBD2. The CDR3 extends over 14 amino acids. J lost 4 bases, V lost 6 bases, and 4 bases had no gene match. Germline V CDR1 and CDR2: MNHNS, SASEGT. DNA for the CDR3: TGTGCCAGCAGCAGGACTAGCGGGGTTTACGAGCAGTACTTC. It translates to CASSRTSGVYEQYF.

This clonotype showed up just a few times. The V call is TRBV6-5, the J call TRBJ2-1; no definite D call. Trimming left V 2 bases short and J 6 bases short, with 8 bases between. The CDR3 spans 13 residues. Germline CDR1 and CDR2: MNHEY and SVGAGI. The CDR3 loop is CASSYTGRNEQFF. In DNA, the CDR3 is TGTGCCAGCAGTTACACTGGCCGCAATGAGCAGTTCTTC.

The chain has TRBV27 and TRBJ2-1, with D perhaps TRBD2 (5 bases). The CDR3 is 12 residues long. Per germline, CDR1 MNHEY and CDR2 SMNVEV (reference sequence). V lost 3 bases and J 8 bases, leaving 8 bases between the germline ends. The CDR3 DNA sequence: TGTGCCAGCAGTTTGATCGGGGATGAGCAGTTCTTC. As protein: CASSLIGDEQFF.

The chain employs TRBV7-8 and TRBJ2-2, with 11 bases identical to TRBD1. CDR1 and CDR2 (germline): SGHVS, FQNEAQ. The CDR3 is 16 residues long. Germline trimming cut 5 bases from V and 3 bases from J; bases unmatched to any gene: 5. The CDR3, as DNA: TGTGCCAGCAGCGTAGGACAGGGGGCTTACACCGGGGAGCTGTTTTTT. Its translation is CASSVGQGAYTGELFF.

This clonotype was seen ten or more times. The chain recombines TRBV29-1 with TRBJ2-5; D not certain. V lost 5 bases to trimming and J lost 5 bases, with 9 bases between them. CDR1 is SQVTM, CDR2 ANQGSEA, per germline. The CDR3 spans 11 residues. The CDR3 DNA sequence: TGCAGCGTTACCATTTCCGAGACCCAGTACTTC. It codes for CSVTISETQYF.

There are many counts of this clonotype. The V and J genes are TRBV5-1 and TRBJ2-1; D call uncertain. Trimming stripped 5 bases from V and 2 bases from J, with 11 bases between. The CDR3 consists of 14 residues. Germline V lookup: CDR1 SGHRS, CDR2 YFSETQ. This CDR3 reads CASRRLGTYNEQFF. CDR3 coding DNA: TGCGCCAGCAGGAGGTTAGGGACCTACAATGAGCAGTTCTTC.

The chain employs TRBV20-1 and TRBJ1-2, with 10 bases matching TRBD1. V was pared by 5 bases and J by 4 bases, with 16 bases of the junction left unmatched. The CDR3 contains 17 residues. Germline values: CDR1 DFQATT, CDR2 SNEGSKA (reference sequence). Here the CDR3 DNA reads TGCAGTGCTGACTACCGGGGGACAGGGGAGCCCTTCTATGGCTACACCTTC. Translation gives CSADYRGTGEPFYGYTF.

There are many counts of this clonotype. The CDR3 sequence: CSASVGGTDTQYF. CDR3 DNA sequence: TGCAGCGCTTCAGTCGGGGGAACAGATACGCAGTATTTT. V and J are TRBV29-1 and TRBJ2-3, with D perhaps TRBD2 (6 bases). V gave up 7 bases and J gave up 3 bases, with 14 bases separating them. Germline CDR1 is SQVTM and CDR2 is ANQGSEA. The CDR3 extends over 13 amino acids.

The chain links TRBV11-2 to TRBJ1-2, with 8 bases fitting TRBD1. V shed 5 bases and J 1 base; nucleotides not matched to a gene: 12. This CDR3 region has 17 residues. The germline CDR1 and CDR2 sequences are SGHAT and FQNNGV. CDR3 DNA sequence: TGTGCCAGCAGCACGCTACCCCAGGGGGCGGGTAACTATGGCTACACCTTC. Residues: CASSTLPQGAGNYGYTF.

The chain carries TRBV2 and TRBJ2-3; the D is unclear. The CDR3 contains 13 residues. CDR1 and CDR2 (germline): SNHLY, FYNNEI. The V end was cut by 6 bases, the J end by 5 bases, with 12 bases between. The CDR3, as DNA: TGTGCCAGCAGGGAGTCCGGTGTAGATACGCAGTATTTT. Residues: CASRESGVDTQYF.

The gene calls are TRBV11-1 and TRBJ1-6; D unclear. Trimming took off 1 base at V and 9 bases at J, with 13 bases between the two ends. The germline CDR1 and CDR2 sequences are SGHAT and FQDESV (reference sequence). This CDR3 is 15 amino acids long. DNA for the CDR3: TGTGCCAGCAGCTTAGATCCGGGATCGGCTTCACCCCTCCACTTT. It encodes CASSLDPGSASPLHF.

This chain uses TRBV12-3 or TRBV12-4 with TRBJ1-2; unclear D gene. V was clipped by 2 bases and J by 5 bases, with 15 bases between them. This CDR3 has 15 amino acids. CDR3: CASSLRHLRDYGYTF. The CDR3 nucleotides are TGTGCCAGCAGTTTACGACACCTTAGGGATTATGGCTACACCTTC.

The rearrangement uses TRBV5-5 and TRBJ1-4; D is unresolved. Trimming took 2 bases from V and 6 from J, leaving 17 bases between them. Germline assignment: CDR1 SGHKS and CDR2 YYEKEE (reference sequence). The CDR3 spans 16 residues. DNA of the CDR3: TGTGCCAGCAGCTTATACACCGGGAACAGAGATGAAAAACTGTTTTTT. Translating it yields CASSLYTGNRDEKLFF.

The table lists this clonotype with a few counts. V usage is TRBV5-1 and J usage is TRBJ2-3; 14 nucleotides align to TRBD2. V shed 1 base, J shed 4 bases, and the junction held 14 bases outside the gene matches. Germline V CDR1 and CDR2: SGHRS, YFSETQ. The CDR3 has 20 residues. CDR3 DNA: TGCGCCAGCAGCTTGTACGGGCAGACTAGCGGGAGGGCCAGGGCAGATACGCAGTATTTT. This codes for CASSLYGQTSGRARADTQYF.

This clonotype was recorded a few times. This sequence joins TRBV30 and TRBJ2-5; D gene unclear. This CDR3 contains 17 residues. V was shortened by 0 bases and J by 4 bases, with 21 bases between the two germline ends. The germline CDR1 and CDR2 sequences are GTSNPN and SVGIG (reference sequence). The CDR3 sequence: CAWSVRSLRWPGETQYF. CDR3 DNA sequence: TGTGCCTGGAGTGTCCGTTCGCTTCGCTGGCCTGGAGAGACCCAGTACTTC.

This clonotype was counted only a few times. The chain combines TRBV20-1 with TRBJ2-5; D not certain. Trimming cost V 0 bases and J 5 bases, with 10 bases left between them. In germline, CDR1 is DFQATT, CDR2 SNEGSKA (reference sequence). The CDR3 extends over 13 amino acids. In DNA form, the CDR3 reads TGCAGTGCTAGAGATCTGGGTTTTGAGACCCAGTACTTC. It yields the protein CSARDLGFETQYF.

V gene TRBV5-5 combines with J gene TRBJ1-1; D is uncertain. The CDR3 length is 15 residues. Germline values: CDR1 SGHKS, CDR2 YYEKEE (reference sequence). V was cut by 2 bases and J by 2 bases, with 13 bases left in between. The CDR3 protein is CASSFRAGANTEAFF. The CDR3 nucleotides are TGTGCCAGCAGCTTTCGTGCAGGCGCCAACACTGAAGCTTTCTTT.

This clonotype appeared a few times. This rearrangement joins TRBV9 to TRBJ2-3; 8 bases are a match to TRBD2. The CDR3 has 15 amino acids. The V segment lost 3 bases and the J segment 4 bases; nucleotides outside the gene matches: 7. The germline V gene has CDR1 SGDLS and CDR2 YYNGEE. This CDR3 is CASSETGLGADTQYF. For the CDR3, the DNA is TGTGCCAGCAGCGAGACGGGACTAGGCGCAGATACGCAGTATTTT.

This chain joins TRBV3-1 and TRBJ2-3; no reliable D call. Between the trimmed V and J ends, which lost 0 bases and 6 bases, there was a span of 19 bases. The CDR3 covers 17 residues. Germline V gene data show CDR1 as LGHDT and CDR2 as YNNKEL (reference sequence). This CDR3 reads CASSQERIGRTPDTQYF. The CDR3 DNA sequence: TGTGCCAGCAGCCAAGAGAGGATAGGCCGAACACCCGATACGCAGTATTTT.

The chain combines TRBV12-3 or TRBV12-4 with TRBJ1-1; D not certain. V dropped 3 bases and J dropped 4 bases, with 15 bases sitting between them. The CDR3 totals 15 residues. The CDR3 reads CASSFPRGVGTEAFF. The CDR3 bases are TGTGCCAGCAGTTTTCCCCGGGGAGTCGGCACTGAAGCTTTCTTT.

This clonotype was seen only a few times. The chain links TRBV4-2 to TRBJ2-1; TRBD1 aligns across 8 bases. This CDR3 has 14 residues. The V segment lost 0 bases and the J segment 8 bases; nucleotides outside the gene matches: 3. CDR1 LGHNA and CDR2 YNFKEQ come from the germline V gene. This chain's CDR3 is CASSQEDREYEQFF. Here the CDR3 DNA reads TGTGCCAGCAGCCAAGAGGACAGGGAATATGAGCAGTTCTTC.

In its sample, this clonotype was seen many times. An end of the junction does not agree with germline; a read error may underlie this. The chain employs TRBV5-1 and TRBJ1-4; 9 positions match TRBD1. The CDR3 loop spans 15 amino acids. Germline V gives CDR1 SGHRS, CDR2 YFSETQ. The CDR3 DNA sequence: TGTGCCAGCAGCTCGGGACAGGGTCCTAATGAAAAACTGTTTTTT. Its translation: CASSSGQGPNEKLFF.

This clonotype has a handful of counts. The chain carries TRBV2 and TRBJ1-6; no reliable D call. The CDR3 loop spans 13 amino acids. Trimming removed 6 bases at V and 8 bases at J, with 11 bases between. The germline CDR1 and CDR2 sequences are SNHLY and FYNNEI. In nucleotides, the CDR3 is TGTGCCAGCAGACTCACGGTCGATTCACCCCTCCACTTT. It translates to CASRLTVDSPLHF.

V and J are TRBV27 and TRBJ1-2; D remains ambiguous. This CDR3 comprises 13 residues. V was pared by 6 bases and J by 4 bases, with 12 bases between. The germline gives CDR1 MNHEY, CDR2 SMNVEV (reference sequence). CDR3 residues: CASRDGVRYGYTF. CDR3 bases: TGTGCCAGCAGGGACGGGGTTCGCTATGGCTACACCTTC.

This chain joins TRBV7-2 and TRBJ2-7; 7 positions agree with TRBD2. CDR1 is SGHTA, CDR2 FQGNSA, per germline. The CDR3 is 15 amino acids. V lost 2 bases to trimming and J lost 3 bases; unmatched junction nucleotides: 7. For the CDR3, the DNA is TGTGCCAGCAGCTTAAGTGGCAGGGAGGGCTACGAGCAGTACTTC. It yields the protein CASSLSGREGYEQYF. Using reference TRBV7-2 and TRBJ2-7 for the parts outside the CDR3, the full variable domain is GAGVSQSPSNKVTEKGKDVELRCDPISGHTALYWYRQSLGQGLEFLIYFQGNSAPDKSGLPSDRFSAERTGGSVSTLTIQRTQQEDSAVYLCASSLSGREGYEQYFGPGTRLTVT.

This clonotype has a handful of counts. The V gene is TRBV3-1, the J gene TRBJ1-2, with D tentatively TRBD1 (6 bases). The CDR3 consists of 15 residues. V was clipped by 6 bases and J by 5 bases, with 19 bases between them. CDR1 is LGHDT, CDR2 YNNKEL, per germline (reference sequence). Written as DNA, the CDR3 is TGTGCCAGCAGTAAACCCGGCCGGGGGCGGTATGGCTACACCTTC. Residues: CASSKPGRGRYGYTF.

The gene calls are TRBV6-5 and TRBJ2-1; D perhaps matches TRBD2 (6 bases). V dropped 2 bases and J dropped 0 bases, with 14 bases sitting between them. This CDR3 is built from 17 residues. CDR1 and CDR2 (germline): MNHEY, SVGAGI. Here the CDR3 DNA reads TGTGCCAGCAGTTACGTCGGACTATCGAGCTCCTACAATGAGCAGTTCTTC. This gives the protein CASSYVGLSSSYNEQFF.

This clonotype occurred a few times. One end of the junction is discordant with germline, which a read error may explain. The chain combines TRBV6-2 or TRBV6-3 with TRBJ2-3; 11 bases line up with TRBD2. The CDR3 sequence is 19 residues long. The germline gives CDR1 MNHEY, CDR2 SVGEGT. The CDR3 DNA follows: TGTGCCGGCAGTTACTCCTCTAGCGGGGGGTTGATCAGCACAGATACGCAGTATTTT. This codes for CAGSYSSSGGLISTDTQYF.

V and J are TRBV11-2 and TRBJ2-6; D gene uncertain. Trimming removed 6 bases at V and 4 bases at J, with 16 bases between. Germline lookup yields CDR1 SGHAT and CDR2 FQNNGV. The CDR3 spans 16 residues. This CDR3 reads CASSYIKGTGANVLTF. CDR3 DNA sequence: TGTGCCAGCAGTTATATCAAGGGAACCGGGGCCAACGTCCTGACTTTC.

The chain has TRBV4-3 and TRBJ1-5, with D possibly TRBD1 on 6 matching bases. Germline loops: CDR1 LGHNA, CDR2 YSLEER. CDR3 length: 16 residues. Between the trimmed V and J ends, which lost 0 bases and 7 bases, there was a span of 16 bases. CDR3 loop: CASSQDRGAGSQPQHF. CDR3 coding DNA: TGCGCCAGCAGCCAAGATCGGGGGGCTGGGAGCCAGCCCCAGCATTTT.